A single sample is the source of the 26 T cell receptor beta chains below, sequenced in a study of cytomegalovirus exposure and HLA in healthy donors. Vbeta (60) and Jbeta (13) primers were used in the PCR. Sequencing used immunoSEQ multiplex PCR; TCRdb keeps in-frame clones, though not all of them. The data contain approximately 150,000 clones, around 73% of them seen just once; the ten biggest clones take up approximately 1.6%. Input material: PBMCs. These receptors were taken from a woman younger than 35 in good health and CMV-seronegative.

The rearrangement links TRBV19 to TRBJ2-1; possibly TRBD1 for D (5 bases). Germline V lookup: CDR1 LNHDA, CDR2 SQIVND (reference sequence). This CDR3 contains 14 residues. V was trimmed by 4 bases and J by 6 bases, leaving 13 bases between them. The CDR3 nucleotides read TGTGCCAGTAGTACTCAGGGTCCCCGCAATGAGCAGTTCTTC. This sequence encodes CASSTQGPRNEQFF.

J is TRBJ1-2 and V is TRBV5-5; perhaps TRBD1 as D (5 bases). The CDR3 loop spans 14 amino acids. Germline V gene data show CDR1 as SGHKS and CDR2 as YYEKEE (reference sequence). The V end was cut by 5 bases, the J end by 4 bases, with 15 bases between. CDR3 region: CASSLDILSYGYTF. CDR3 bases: TGTGCCAGCAGTCTGGACATCCTCAGCTATGGCTACACCTTC. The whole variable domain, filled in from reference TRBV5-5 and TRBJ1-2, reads DAGVTQSPTHLIKTRGQQVTLRCSPISGHKSVSWYQQVLGQGPQFIFQYYEKEERGRGNFPDRFSARQFPNYSSELNVNALLLGDSALYLCASSLDILSYGYTFGSGTRLTVV.

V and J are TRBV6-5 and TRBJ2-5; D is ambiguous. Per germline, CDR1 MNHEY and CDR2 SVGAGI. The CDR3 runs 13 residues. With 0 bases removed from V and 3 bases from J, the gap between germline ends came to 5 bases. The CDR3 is CASSYSAKETQYF. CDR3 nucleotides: TGTGCCAGCAGTTACTCCGCGAAAGAGACCCAGTACTTC.

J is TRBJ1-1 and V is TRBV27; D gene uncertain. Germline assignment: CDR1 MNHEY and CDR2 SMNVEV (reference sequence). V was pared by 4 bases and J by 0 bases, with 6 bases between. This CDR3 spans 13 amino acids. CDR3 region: CASSSTLNTEAFF. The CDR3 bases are TGTGCCAGCAGTTCGACACTGAACACTGAAGCTTTCTTT.

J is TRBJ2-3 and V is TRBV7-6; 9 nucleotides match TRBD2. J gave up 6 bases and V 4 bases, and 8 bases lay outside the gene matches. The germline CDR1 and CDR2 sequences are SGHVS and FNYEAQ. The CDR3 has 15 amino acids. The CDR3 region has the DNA TGTGCCAGCAGCTCACCAGCGGGAGGTCCGGATACGCAGTATTTT. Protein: CASSSPAGGPDTQYF.

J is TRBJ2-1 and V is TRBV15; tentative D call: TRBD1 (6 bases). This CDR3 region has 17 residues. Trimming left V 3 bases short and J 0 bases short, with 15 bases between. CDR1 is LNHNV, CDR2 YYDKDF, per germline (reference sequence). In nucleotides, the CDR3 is TGTGCCACCAGCAGGGGGGCGGCGGCGAGCTCCTACAATGAGCAGTTCTTC. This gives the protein CATSRGAAASSYNEQFF.

In DNA, the CDR3 is TGTGCCAGCAGCGGAAGCCCCAAGACTAGCGGATACAATGAGCAGTTCTTC. Encoded protein: CASSGSPKTSGYNEQFF. The rearrangement links TRBV9 to TRBJ2-1, with 9 bases that match TRBD2. The CDR3 has 17 residues. The J segment lost 4 bases and the V segment lost 3 bases, leaving 11 bases of the junction unmatched. Per germline, CDR1 SGDLS and CDR2 YYNGEE.

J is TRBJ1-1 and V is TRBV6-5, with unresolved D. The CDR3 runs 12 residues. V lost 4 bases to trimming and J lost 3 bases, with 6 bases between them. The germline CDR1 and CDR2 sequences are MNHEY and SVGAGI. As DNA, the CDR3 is TGTGCCAGCAGTTTAGAGTACACTGAAGCTTTCTTT. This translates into CASSLEYTEAFF.

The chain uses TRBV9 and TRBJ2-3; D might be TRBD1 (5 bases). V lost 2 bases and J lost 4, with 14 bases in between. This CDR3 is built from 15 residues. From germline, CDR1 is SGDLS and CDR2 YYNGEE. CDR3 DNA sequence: TGTGCCAGCAGCGTGGGCAGGGTGATCGCAGATACGCAGTATTTT. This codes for CASSVGRVIADTQYF.

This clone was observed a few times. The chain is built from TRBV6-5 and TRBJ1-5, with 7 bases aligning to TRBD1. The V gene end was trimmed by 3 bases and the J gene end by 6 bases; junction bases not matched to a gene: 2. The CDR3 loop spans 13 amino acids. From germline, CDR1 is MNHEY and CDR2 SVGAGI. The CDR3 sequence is CASSYTGAQPQHF. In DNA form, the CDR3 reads TGTGCCAGCAGTTATACAGGGGCTCAGCCCCAGCATTTT.

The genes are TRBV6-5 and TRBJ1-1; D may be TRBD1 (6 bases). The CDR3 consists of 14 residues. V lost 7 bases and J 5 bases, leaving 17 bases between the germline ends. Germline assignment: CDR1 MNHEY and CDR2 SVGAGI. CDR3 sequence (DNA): TGTGCCAGCACCCAATTACAGGGCCGGACTGAAGCTTTCTTT. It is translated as CASTQLQGRTEAFF.

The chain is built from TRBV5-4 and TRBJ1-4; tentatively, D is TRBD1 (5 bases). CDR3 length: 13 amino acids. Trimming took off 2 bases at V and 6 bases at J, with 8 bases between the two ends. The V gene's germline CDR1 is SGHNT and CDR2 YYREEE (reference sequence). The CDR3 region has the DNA TGTGCCAGCAGCTTTTTAGGGGATGAAAAACTGTTTTTT. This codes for CASSFLGDEKLFF.

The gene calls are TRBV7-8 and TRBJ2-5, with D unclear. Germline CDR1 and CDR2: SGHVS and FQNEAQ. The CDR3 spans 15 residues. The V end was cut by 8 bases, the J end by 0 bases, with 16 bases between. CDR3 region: CASFESRRNQETQYF. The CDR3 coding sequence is TGTGCCAGCTTCGAATCGCGGCGTAACCAAGAGACCCAGTACTTC.

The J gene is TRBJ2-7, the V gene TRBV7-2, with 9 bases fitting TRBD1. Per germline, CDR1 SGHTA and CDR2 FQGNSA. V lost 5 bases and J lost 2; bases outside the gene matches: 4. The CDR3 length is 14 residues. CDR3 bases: TGTGCCAGCAGCGAAGACAGGGGGACCTACGAGCAGTACTTC. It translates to CASSEDRGTYEQYF. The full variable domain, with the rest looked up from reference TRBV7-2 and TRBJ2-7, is GAGVSQSPSNKVTEKGKDVELRCDPISGHTALYWYRQSLGQGLEFLIYFQGNSAPDKSGLPSDRFSAERTGGSVSTLTIQRTQQEDSAVYLCASSEDRGTYEQYFGPGTRLTVT.

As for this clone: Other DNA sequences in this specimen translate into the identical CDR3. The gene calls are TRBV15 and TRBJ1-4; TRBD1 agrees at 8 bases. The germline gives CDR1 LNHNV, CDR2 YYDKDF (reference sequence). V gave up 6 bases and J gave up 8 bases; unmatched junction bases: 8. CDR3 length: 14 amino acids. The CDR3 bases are TGTGCCACCAGATACAGGGGGGTAGGAGAAAAACTGTTTTTT. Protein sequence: CATRYRGVGEKLFF.

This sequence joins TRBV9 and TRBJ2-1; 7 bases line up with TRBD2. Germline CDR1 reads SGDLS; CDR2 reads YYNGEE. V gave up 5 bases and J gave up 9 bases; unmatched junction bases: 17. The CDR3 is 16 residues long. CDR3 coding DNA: TGTGCCAGCAGTTCCGGGAGGCGGGAGAGGTCCGGTGAGCAGTTCTTC. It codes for CASSSGRRERSGEQFF.

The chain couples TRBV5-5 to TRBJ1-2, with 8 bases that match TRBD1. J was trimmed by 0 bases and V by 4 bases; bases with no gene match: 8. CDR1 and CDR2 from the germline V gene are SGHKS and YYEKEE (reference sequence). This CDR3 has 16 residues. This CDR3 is CASSLRGQDANYGYTF. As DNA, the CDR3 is TGTGCCAGCAGCCTGAGGGGACAGGACGCTAACTATGGCTACACCTTC.

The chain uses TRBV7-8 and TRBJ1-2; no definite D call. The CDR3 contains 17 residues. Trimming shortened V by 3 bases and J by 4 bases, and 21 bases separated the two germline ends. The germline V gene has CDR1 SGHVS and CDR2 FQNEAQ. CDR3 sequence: CASSFRSSPVAFYGYTF. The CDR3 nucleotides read TGTGCCAGCAGCTTCAGGTCTTCCCCCGTTGCCTTCTATGGCTACACCTTC.

The CDR3 DNA follows: TGTGCCAGCAGCTTAGACGCGGCAGATACGCAGTATTTT. Protein: CASSLDAADTQYF. The chain has TRBV7-2 and TRBJ2-3; no clear D. Trimming pared 1 base from V and 4 bases from J, leaving 6 bases between. CDR1 and CDR2 (germline): SGHTA, FQGNSA. The length of the CDR3 is 13 residues.

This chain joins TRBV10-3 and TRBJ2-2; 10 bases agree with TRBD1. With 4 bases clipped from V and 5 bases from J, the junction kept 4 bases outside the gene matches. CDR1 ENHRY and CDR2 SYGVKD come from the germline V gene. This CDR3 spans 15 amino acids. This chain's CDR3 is CAISGQGAPTGELFF. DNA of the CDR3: TGTGCCATCAGTGGACAGGGGGCGCCTACCGGGGAGCTGTTTTTT.

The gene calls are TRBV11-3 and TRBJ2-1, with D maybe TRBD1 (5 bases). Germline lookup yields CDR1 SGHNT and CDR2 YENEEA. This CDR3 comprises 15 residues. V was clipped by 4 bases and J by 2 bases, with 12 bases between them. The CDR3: CASSSGFRAYNEQFF. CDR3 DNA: TGTGCCAGCAGCTCCGGGTTCAGGGCCTACAATGAGCAGTTCTTC.

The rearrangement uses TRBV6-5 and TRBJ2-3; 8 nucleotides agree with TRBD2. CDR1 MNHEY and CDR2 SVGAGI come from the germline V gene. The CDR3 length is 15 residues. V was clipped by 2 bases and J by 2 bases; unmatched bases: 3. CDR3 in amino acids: CASSYRRGVTDTQYF. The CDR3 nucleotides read TGTGCCAGCAGTTACCGGCGGGGGGTCACAGATACGCAGTATTTT.

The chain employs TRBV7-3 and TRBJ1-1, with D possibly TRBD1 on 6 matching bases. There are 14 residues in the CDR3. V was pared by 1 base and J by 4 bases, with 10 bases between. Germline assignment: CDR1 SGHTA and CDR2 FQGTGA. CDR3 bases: TGTGCCAGCAGCTTAAGTCTGGGGGCCACTGAAGCTTTCTTT. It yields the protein CASSLSLGATEAFF.

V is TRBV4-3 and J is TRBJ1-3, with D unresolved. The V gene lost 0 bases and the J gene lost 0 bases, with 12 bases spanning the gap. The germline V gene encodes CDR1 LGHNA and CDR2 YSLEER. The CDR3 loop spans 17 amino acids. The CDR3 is CASSQDWQLFSGNTIYF. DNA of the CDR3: TGCGCCAGCAGCCAAGACTGGCAGTTATTCTCTGGAAACACCATATATTTT.

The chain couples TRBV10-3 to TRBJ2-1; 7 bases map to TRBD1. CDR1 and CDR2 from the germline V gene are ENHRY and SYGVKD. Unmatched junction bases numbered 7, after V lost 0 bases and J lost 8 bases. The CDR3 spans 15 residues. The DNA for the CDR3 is TGTGCCATCAGTGAGTCGAGCAGGGGGTTAGATGAGCAGTTCTTC. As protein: CAISESSRGLDEQFF.

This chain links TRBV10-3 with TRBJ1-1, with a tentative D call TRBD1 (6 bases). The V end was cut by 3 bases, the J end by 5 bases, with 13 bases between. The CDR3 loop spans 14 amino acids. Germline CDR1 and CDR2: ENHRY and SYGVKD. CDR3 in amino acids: CAISDAGAGTEAFF. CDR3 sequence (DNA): TGTGCCATCAGTGATGCAGGGGCTGGGACTGAAGCTTTCTTT.